This T cell receptor beta chain was identified during a study of human thymus T cells. From resections taken during corrective heart surgery, the thymus tissue was obtained. This table comes from immunoSEQ multiplex PCR, and its TCRdb copy is limited to in-frame clones, with some not included. This sample has fewer than 85,000 clones, with around 95% found just once. The material sequenced was thymus tissue. The TCR comes from a girl less than two years old with a congenital heart defect but otherwise immunologically healthy.

The CDR3 DNA follows: TGTGCCAGCAGTTTGCGGCAGGTCTCGATCGAGCAGTACTTC. Its protein product is CASSLRQVSIEQYF. V is TRBV27 and J is TRBJ2-7; D not resolved. Looked up from germline, CDR1 is MNHEY and CDR2 is SMNVEV (reference sequence). Trimming took off 3 bases at V and 6 bases at J, with 15 bases between the two ends. The CDR3 runs to 14 residues.